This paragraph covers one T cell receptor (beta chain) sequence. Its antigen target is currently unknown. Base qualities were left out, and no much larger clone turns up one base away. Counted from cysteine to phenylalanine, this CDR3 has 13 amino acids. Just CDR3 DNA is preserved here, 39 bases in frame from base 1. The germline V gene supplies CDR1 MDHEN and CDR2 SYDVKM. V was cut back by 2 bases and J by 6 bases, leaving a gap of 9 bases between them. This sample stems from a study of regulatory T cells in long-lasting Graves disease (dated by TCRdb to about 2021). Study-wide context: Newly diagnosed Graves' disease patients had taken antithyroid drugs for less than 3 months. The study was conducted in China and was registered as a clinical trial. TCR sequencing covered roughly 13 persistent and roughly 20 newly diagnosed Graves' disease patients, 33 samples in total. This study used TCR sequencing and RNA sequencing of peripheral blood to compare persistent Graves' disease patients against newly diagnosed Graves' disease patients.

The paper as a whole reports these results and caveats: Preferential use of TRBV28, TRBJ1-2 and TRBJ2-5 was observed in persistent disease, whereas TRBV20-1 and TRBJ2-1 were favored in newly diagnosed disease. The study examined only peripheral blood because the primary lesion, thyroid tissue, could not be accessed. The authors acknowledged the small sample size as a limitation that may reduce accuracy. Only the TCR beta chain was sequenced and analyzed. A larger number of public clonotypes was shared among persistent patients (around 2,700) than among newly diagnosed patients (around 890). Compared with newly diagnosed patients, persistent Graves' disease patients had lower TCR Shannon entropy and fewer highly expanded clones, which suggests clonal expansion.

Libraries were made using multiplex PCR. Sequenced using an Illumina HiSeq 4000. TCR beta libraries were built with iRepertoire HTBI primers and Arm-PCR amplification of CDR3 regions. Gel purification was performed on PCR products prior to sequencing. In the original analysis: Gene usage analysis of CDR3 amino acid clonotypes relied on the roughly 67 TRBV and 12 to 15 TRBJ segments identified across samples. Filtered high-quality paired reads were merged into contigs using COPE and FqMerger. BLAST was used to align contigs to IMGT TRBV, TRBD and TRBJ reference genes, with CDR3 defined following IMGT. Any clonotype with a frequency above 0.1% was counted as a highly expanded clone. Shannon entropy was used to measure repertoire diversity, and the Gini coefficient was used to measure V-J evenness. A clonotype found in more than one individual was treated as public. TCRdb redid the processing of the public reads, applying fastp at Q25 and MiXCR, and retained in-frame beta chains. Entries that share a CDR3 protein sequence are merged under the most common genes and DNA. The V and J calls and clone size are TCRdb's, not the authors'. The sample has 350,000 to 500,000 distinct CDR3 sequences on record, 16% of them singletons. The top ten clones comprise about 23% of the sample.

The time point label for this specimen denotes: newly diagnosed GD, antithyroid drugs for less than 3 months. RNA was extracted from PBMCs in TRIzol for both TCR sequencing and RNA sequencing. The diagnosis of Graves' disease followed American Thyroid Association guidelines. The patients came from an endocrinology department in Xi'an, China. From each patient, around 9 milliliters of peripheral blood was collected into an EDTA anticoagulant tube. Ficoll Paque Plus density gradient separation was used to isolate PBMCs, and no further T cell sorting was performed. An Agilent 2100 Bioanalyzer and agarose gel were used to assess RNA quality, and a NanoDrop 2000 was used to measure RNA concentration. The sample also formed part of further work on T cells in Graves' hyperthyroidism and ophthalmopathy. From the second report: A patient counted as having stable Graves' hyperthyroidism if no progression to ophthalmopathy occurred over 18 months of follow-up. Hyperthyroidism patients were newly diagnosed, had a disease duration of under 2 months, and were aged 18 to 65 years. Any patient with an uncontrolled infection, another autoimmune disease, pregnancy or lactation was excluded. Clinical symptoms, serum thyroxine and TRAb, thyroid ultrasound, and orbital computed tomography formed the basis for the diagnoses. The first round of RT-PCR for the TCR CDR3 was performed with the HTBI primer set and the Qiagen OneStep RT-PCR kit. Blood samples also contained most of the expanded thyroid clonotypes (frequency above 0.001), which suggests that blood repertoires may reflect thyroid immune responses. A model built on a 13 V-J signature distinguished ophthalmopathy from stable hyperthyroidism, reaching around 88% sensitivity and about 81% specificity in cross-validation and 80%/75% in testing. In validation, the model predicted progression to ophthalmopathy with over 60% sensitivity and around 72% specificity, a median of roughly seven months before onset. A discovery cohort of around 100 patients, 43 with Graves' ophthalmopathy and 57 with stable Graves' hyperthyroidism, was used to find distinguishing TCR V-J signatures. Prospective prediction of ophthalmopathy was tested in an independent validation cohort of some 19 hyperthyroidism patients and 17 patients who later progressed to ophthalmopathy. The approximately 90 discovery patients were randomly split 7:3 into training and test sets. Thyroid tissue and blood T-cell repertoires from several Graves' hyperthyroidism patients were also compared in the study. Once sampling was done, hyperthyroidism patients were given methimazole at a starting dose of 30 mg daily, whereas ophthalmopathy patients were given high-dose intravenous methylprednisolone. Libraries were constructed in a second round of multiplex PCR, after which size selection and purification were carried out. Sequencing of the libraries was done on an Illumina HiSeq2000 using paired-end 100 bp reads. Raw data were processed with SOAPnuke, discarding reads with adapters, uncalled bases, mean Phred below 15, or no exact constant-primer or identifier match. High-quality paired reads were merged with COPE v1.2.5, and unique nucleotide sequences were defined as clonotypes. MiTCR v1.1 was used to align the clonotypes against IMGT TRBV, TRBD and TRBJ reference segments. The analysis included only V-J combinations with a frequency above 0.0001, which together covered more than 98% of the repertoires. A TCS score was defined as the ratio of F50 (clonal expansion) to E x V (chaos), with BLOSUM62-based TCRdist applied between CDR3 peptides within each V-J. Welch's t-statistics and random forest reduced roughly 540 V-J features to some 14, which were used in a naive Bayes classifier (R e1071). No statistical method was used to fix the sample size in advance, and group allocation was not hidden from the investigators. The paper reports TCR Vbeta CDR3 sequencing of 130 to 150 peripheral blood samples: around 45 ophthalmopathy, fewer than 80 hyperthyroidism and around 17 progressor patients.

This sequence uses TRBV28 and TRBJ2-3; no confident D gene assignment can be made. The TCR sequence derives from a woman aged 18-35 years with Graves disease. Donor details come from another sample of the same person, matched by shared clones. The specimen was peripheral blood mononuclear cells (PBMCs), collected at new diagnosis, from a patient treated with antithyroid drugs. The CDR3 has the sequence CASSLTQKDTQYF. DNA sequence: TGTGCCAGCAGTTTAACCCAGAAGGATACGCAGTATTTT.